The next 19 T cell receptor beta chains were all read from a single sample in a study of T cells after yellow fever vaccination. TCRdb passed the 5' RACE reads through MiXCR, listing each CDR3 protein once. The repertoire consists of around 320,000 distinct CDR3 sequences, with about 10% occurring once and the leading ten covering about 3.3%. This specimen was CD4+ T cells sorted from PBMCs, taken 45 days after the yellow fever booster vaccination. The receptors derive from a man between 18 and 35 years old who received the YFV17D yellow fever vaccine.

This clonotype was recorded a few times. The DNA for the CDR3 is TGTGCCAGCAGCGTAGCTAGCAGGGACACCGGGGAGCTGTTTTTT. Its translation: CASSVASRDTGELFF. The chain is built from TRBV9 and TRBJ2-2; TRBD1 or TRBD2 may be the D gene (5 bases each). Germline V gene data show CDR1 as SGDLS and CDR2 as YYNGEE. The CDR3 is 15 residues long. V dropped 0 bases and J dropped 3 bases, with 9 bases sitting between them.

This clonotype was observed at least ten times. The rearrangement uses TRBV4-3 and TRBJ2-4; D is ambiguous. This CDR3 region has 19 residues. In germline, CDR1 is LGHNA, CDR2 YSLEER. V was trimmed by 1 base and J by 0 bases, leaving 19 bases between them. In nucleotides, the CDR3 is TGCGCCAGCAGCCAAGTGGAGACCAAAGGCTCGGTAGCCAAAAACATTCAGTACTTC. Translated: CASSQVETKGSVAKNIQYF.

The V call is TRBV4-1, the J call TRBJ1-4; weak D call: TRBD1 (6 bases). Trimming left V 5 bases short and J 0 bases short, with 19 bases between. CDR1 MGHRA and CDR2 YSYEKL come from the germline V gene. The CDR3 extends over 18 amino acids. The CDR3 DNA follows: TGCGCCAGCAGCGTGCGTACAGGGATGGGAGCAACTAATGAAAAACTGTTTTTT. The encoded protein is CASSVRTGMGATNEKLFF.

The J gene is TRBJ1-2, the V gene TRBV15; no clear D. Per germline, CDR1 LNHNV and CDR2 YYDKDF (reference sequence). The CDR3 totals 13 residues. The germline V and J ends were trimmed by 0 bases and 4 bases, with 6 bases remaining between them. CDR3 sequence (DNA): TGTGCCACCAGCAGAGATGACCTCTATGGCTACACCTTC. Encoded protein: CATSRDDLYGYTF.

There are a few counts of this clonotype. V is TRBV5-1 and J is TRBJ1-1; no definite D call. V was trimmed by 0 bases and J by 7 bases, leaving 16 bases between them. The CDR3 is 15 amino acids. The germline gives CDR1 SGHRS, CDR2 YFSETQ. The CDR3 bases are TGCGCCAGCAGCTTGGAGCCAGCTCCGGAAAGTGAAGCTTTCTTT. Amino acids: CASSLEPAPESEAFF.

The chain has TRBV12-3 or TRBV12-4 and TRBJ1-2, with 7 positions matching TRBD1. The CDR3 runs 14 residues. V was pared by 5 bases and J by 5 bases, with 8 bases of the junction left unmatched. CDR3 residues: CASSRGQVIYGYTF. The CDR3 DNA sequence: TGTGCCAGCAGTCGCGGACAGGTTATATATGGCTACACCTTC.

The sample holds many counts of this clonotype. This CDR3 reads CASSFSGELFF. The CDR3 DNA reads as TGTGCCAGCAGTTTCTCCGGGGAGCTGTTTTTT. This chain uses TRBV12-3 or TRBV12-4 with TRBJ2-2; D is unresolved. The ends were cut back, 3 bases at V and 6 bases at J, with 2 bases in the middle. The CDR3 totals 11 residues.

The sample holds many counts of this clonotype. The chain couples TRBV29-1 to TRBJ2-4; no clear D. Trimming took off 1 base at V and 1 base at J, with 8 bases between the two ends. The CDR3 has 14 amino acids. Germline V gene sequence: CDR1 SQVTM, CDR2 ANQGSEA. This CDR3 reads CSVEGLGAKNIQYF. Written as DNA, the CDR3 is TGCAGCGTTGAAGGCCTAGGGGCCAAAAACATTCAGTACTTC.

This clonotype has just a few counts. The V and J genes are TRBV7-2 and TRBJ1-5; D might be TRBD1 (6 bases). The germline V gene encodes CDR1 SGHTA and CDR2 FQGNSA. Trimming left V 4 bases short and J 5 bases short, with 9 bases between. The CDR3 sequence is 13 residues long. CDR3 region: CASSSQGYQPQHF. The CDR3 region has the DNA TGTGCCAGCAGCTCGCAGGGGTATCAGCCCCAGCATTTT.

This clonotype is deemed medium-sized (0.01 to 0.1%). The CDR3 sequence: CASSPEGDTQYF. CDR3 nucleotides: TGTGCCAGCAGCCCCGAGGGAGATACGCAGTATTTT. The chain recombines TRBV7-2 with TRBJ2-3, with D maybe TRBD2 (5 bases). This CDR3 region has 12 residues. The V end was cut by 5 bases, the J end by 5 bases, with 8 bases between. Germline V gene sequence: CDR1 SGHTA, CDR2 FQGNSA.

In this sample, this clonotype turned up a few times. The chain combines TRBV5-1 with TRBJ1-4, with D unresolved. Trimming cost V 2 bases and J 8 bases, with 13 bases left between them. Germline values: CDR1 SGHRS, CDR2 YFSETQ. This CDR3 region has 14 residues. The CDR3 spells CASSLGHLGEKLFF. Written as DNA, the CDR3 is TGCGCCAGCAGCTTAGGCCATTTGGGGGAAAAACTGTTTTTT.

This chain connects TRBV27 to TRBJ2-3, with 8 bases matching TRBD2. Germline CDR1 and CDR2: MNHEY and SMNVEV (reference sequence). This CDR3 spans 14 amino acids. With V trimmed by 3 bases and J by 10 bases, 9 bases remained unmatched. The CDR3 DNA reads as TGTGCCAGCAGTTTCGGGGGGGTACCTTTCCCGCAGTATTTT. Translating gives CASSFGGVPFPQYF.

This clonotype is labeled as medium-sized. J is TRBJ1-5 and V is TRBV11-2; 11 positions match TRBD1. V lost 5 bases to trimming and J lost 7 bases; unmatched junction nucleotides: 4. The CDR3 runs to 14 residues. Germline CDR1 SGHAT, CDR2 FQNNGV. The CDR3 region has the DNA TGTGCCAGCAGCGTAGGGACAGGGGGACAGCCCCAGCATTTT. This encodes CASSVGTGGQPQHF.

This clonotype was observed a handful of times. This chain links TRBV20-1 with TRBJ1-6; 7 nucleotides agree with TRBD1. Looked up from germline, CDR1 is DFQATT and CDR2 is SNEGSKA (reference sequence). This CDR3 contains 16 residues. After removal of 2 bases from V and 4 bases from J, the junction contained 8 bases not matched to a gene. CDR3 nucleotides: TGCAGTGCTAGAAGACCAGGGGGGGGGTATAATTCACCCCTCCACTTT. Translated: CSARRPGGGYNSPLHF.

The rearrangement uses TRBV30 and TRBJ2-5; D is uncertain. CDR3 length equals 11 residues. V lost 2 bases to trimming and J lost 6 bases, with 7 bases between them. The germline V gene has CDR1 GTSNPN and CDR2 SVGIG (reference sequence). CDR3 nucleotides: TGTGCCTGGAGTAGTCCGAAGACCCAGTACTTC. Residues: CAWSSPKTQYF.

In this sample, this clonotype turned up many times. V usage is TRBV30 and J usage is TRBJ2-7, with D perhaps matching TRBD1 or TRBD2 (5 bases each). The CDR3 has 11 amino acids. The germline V gene has CDR1 GTSNPN and CDR2 SVGIG (reference sequence). Trimming took off 5 bases at V and 2 bases at J, with 7 bases between the two ends. For the CDR3, the DNA is TGTGCCTGGGGGGACGCCTACGAGCAGTACTTC. This gives the protein CAWGDAYEQYF. Full variable domain (outside the CDR3, taken from reference TRBV30 and TRBJ2-7): SQTIHQWPATLVQPVGSPLSLECTVEGTSNPNLYWYRQAAGRGLQLLFYSVGIGQISSEVPQNLSASRPQDRQFILSSKKLLLSDSGFYLCAWGDAYEQYFGPGTRLTVT.

This clonotype was seen more than once but under ten times. The chain links TRBV7-2 to TRBJ2-3; possibly TRBD1 or TRBD2 for D (6 bases each). The V end lost 7 bases, the J end lost 8 bases, and 22 bases lay between the germline ends. This CDR3 is 15 amino acids long. CDR1 and CDR2 from the germline V gene are SGHTA and FQGNSA. The CDR3 nucleotides read TGTGCCAGCACCGGGGGCAGTCCTAGACCGGGTACGCAGTATTTT. It specifies CASTGGSPRPGTQYF.

This clonotype was seen repeatedly, ten times or more. The genes are TRBV20-1 and TRBJ2-5; TRBD2 matches 7 bases. The germline CDR1 and CDR2 sequences are DFQATT and SNEGSKA (reference sequence). This CDR3 contains 14 residues. J gave up 5 bases and V 6 bases, and 12 bases lay outside the gene matches. CDR3 sequence (DNA): TGCAGTGCCCTGGGGGGAGGGGCCAGGGAGACCCAGTACTTC. Translating gives CSALGGGARETQYF.

This clonotype was seen only a few times. This chain links TRBV7-2 with TRBJ1-3; TRBD1 agrees at 8 bases. The CDR3 extends over 15 amino acids. V dropped 5 bases and J dropped 8; count of bases not matched to a gene: 11. Germline-derived CDR1 and CDR2 are SGHTA and FQGNSA. CDR3 protein: CASSATIQGGDTIYF. CDR3 DNA sequence: TGTGCCAGCAGCGCTACCATACAGGGGGGAGACACCATATATTTT.